Following are 12 T cell receptor beta chains from one sample sequenced in a study of monozygotic twins with inflammatory bowel disease. Reanalyzing the 5' RACE reads, TCRdb keeps one entry per CDR3 protein, without DNA. The sample totals 330,000 or so distinct CDR3 sequences. The sequenced sample consisted of blood. All receptors come from a human donor with ulcerative colitis or Crohn's disease, or a healthy co-twin of an affected twin (not recorded which).

V gene TRBV11-2 combines with J gene TRBJ2-1; there is no DNA to check the TCRdb D call of TRBD2. Germline V gene lookup returns CDR1 SGHAT and CDR2 FQNNGV. CDR3 size: 13 residues. The CDR3 spells CASSPVSPNEQFF. The full variable domain, with the rest looked up from reference TRBV11-2 and TRBJ2-1, is EAGVAQSPRYKIIEKRQSVAFWCNPISGHATLYWYQQILGQGPKLLIQFQNNGVVDDSQLPKDRFSAERLKGVDSTLKIQPAKLEDSAVYLCASSPVSPNEQFFGPGTRLTVL.

The chain employs TRBV5-5 and TRBJ1-2. The V gene's germline CDR1 is SGHKS and CDR2 YYEKEE (reference sequence). The CDR3 consists of 15 residues. The CDR3 protein is CASSLAISGSYGYTF.

The genes are TRBV11-2 and TRBJ2-5; the TRBD1 assignment by TCRdb is unverifiable without DNA. The CDR3 runs to 13 residues. Germline V gene lookup returns CDR1 SGHAT and CDR2 FQNNGV. CDR3 sequence: CASSYRRGETQYF.

CDR3 loop: CASSLAWTGSRLFF. The V gene is TRBV7-2, the J gene TRBJ2-1; TCRdb gives TRBD1 as the D gene, but with no DNA this cannot be confirmed. This CDR3 has 14 residues. Germline-derived CDR1 and CDR2 are SGHTA and FQGNSA.

This chain uses TRBV6-4 with TRBJ2-1; TCRdb's D gene call, TRBD1, goes unchecked for lack of DNA. The CDR3 is 17 residues long. Germline V gene sequence: CDR1 MRHNA, CDR2 SNTAGT. CDR3 amino acids: CASSPVGGRNYYNEQFF.

The chain uses TRBV5-1 and TRBJ2-1; TCRdb selects TRBD1, and the lack of DNA leaves this call unchecked. The CDR3 has 15 amino acids. Germline CDR1 SGHRS, CDR2 YFSETQ. The CDR3: CASSLGTGGVNEQFF.

The chain employs TRBV12-3 or TRBV12-4 and TRBJ2-1; TCRdb selects TRBD2, and the lack of DNA leaves this call unchecked. This CDR3 contains 15 residues. This CDR3 reads CASSQAGGNTNEQFF.

This chain joins TRBV6-5 and TRBJ2-7; TCRdb proposes TRBD1, but this gene call is untestable without DNA. Germline CDR1 and CDR2: MNHEY and SVGAGI. CDR3 length equals 16 residues. The CDR3 sequence is CASSYRGTGGSYEQYF.

The CDR3 sequence: CATSDRGTAYGYTF. V gene TRBV24-1 combines with J gene TRBJ1-2. CDR1 and CDR2 (germline): KGHDR, SFDVKD. The CDR3 totals 14 residues.

V and J are TRBV4-1 and TRBJ2-3; TCRdb proposes TRBD1, but this gene call is untestable without DNA. Per germline, CDR1 MGHRA and CDR2 YSYEKL. The CDR3 contains 16 residues. The CDR3 spells CASSQAPRGGADTQYF.

The chain is built from TRBV5-6 and TRBJ2-1; TCRdb returns TRBD1, unconfirmable since there is no DNA. Germline values: CDR1 SGHDT, CDR2 YYEEEE. The CDR3 has 13 amino acids. The CDR3 region is CASATGDYNEQFF.

The chain couples TRBV12-3 or TRBV12-4 to TRBJ1-1; TCRdb selects TRBD1, and the lack of DNA leaves this call unchecked. This CDR3 comprises 14 residues. The CDR3: CASRRQGASAEAFF.